This T cell receptor beta chain comes out of a study of cytomegalovirus exposure and HLA in healthy donors. Study-wide points: Across donors, sequencing depth was assumed by presence/absence analyses to be roughly uniform. Analysis performed later found more than 15,000 TCR beta sequences associated with HLA alleles at 0.05 false discovery rate. The investigators catalogued 150 to 200 TCR beta chains as cytomegalovirus-associated. In an earlier analysis, in approximately 570 donors, most V segments appeared productive either ~90% or ~30% of the time.

V trimming: 3 bases; J trimming: 2 bases; junction bases outside the gene matches: 5. CDR1 and CDR2 (germline): SGHRS, YFSETQ. This CDR3 comprises 15 residues. Comment on this clone: As yet, its antigen is unknown.

The PCR had 60 Vbeta and 13 Jbeta primers. Data came from immunoSEQ multiplex PCR; TCRdb stores just in-frame clones and leaves some out. The repertoire has roughly 290,000 clones, about 90% of them found once; the top ten carry 2% to 3%. The chain is built from TRBV5-1 and TRBJ1-5, with 7 bases lining up with TRBD1. The TCR was taken from a woman between 18 and 29 years old in good health and CMV-seronegative. Sequenced: PBMCs. CDR3 residues: CASSSTTGGNQPQHF. The CDR3 coding sequence is TGCGCCAGCAGCTCGACCACAGGGGGCAATCAGCCCCAGCATTTT.